A single sample gave rise to the 3 T cell receptor beta chains below, sequenced in a study of cytomegalovirus exposure and HLA in healthy donors (dated by TCRdb to 2016 to 2017). The library was made by the immunoSEQ multiplex PCR assay. For the multiplex PCR, a mixture combining 60 forward primers for TCR Vbeta segments and 13 reverse primers for TCR Jbeta segments was used. TCRdb holds this immuneACCESS table with in-frame rearrangements only. Some clones are missing; in checked studies, unresolved V genes explain under half, and the rest has no known cause. The sample yields 100,000 to 120,000 clones; more than 65% were counted once. Around an eighth of the sample is in the top ten clones. Sequencing used PBMCs. Source of these receptors: a man younger than 45 in good health and CMV-seropositive.

The chain combines TRBV25-1 with TRBJ1-5, with D hard to call. From germline, CDR1 is MGHDK and CDR2 SYGVNS. This CDR3 is built from 15 residues. Trimming stripped 2 bases from V and 2 bases from J, with 10 bases between. CDR3 DNA sequence: TGTGCCAGCAGTGAACCCGACGAGGGCAATCAGCCCCAGCATTTT. This encodes CASSEPDEGNQPQHF.

In nucleotides, the CDR3 is TGTGCCAGCAGGGACAGGGCTACGAACACTGAAGCTTTCTTT. This encodes CASRDRATNTEAFF. V and J are TRBV28 and TRBJ1-1, with 8 positions matching TRBD1. The germline CDR1 and CDR2 sequences are MDHEN and SYDVKM. Losses at the gene ends were 6 bases for V and 1 base for J; bases not matched to a gene: 4. The CDR3 length is 14 residues.

V usage is TRBV10-3 and J usage is TRBJ2-1; D possibly corresponds to TRBD2 (7 bases). From germline, CDR1 is ENHRY and CDR2 SYGVKD. CDR3 length: 15 amino acids. V gave up 3 bases and J gave up 4 bases, with 13 bases separating them. DNA for the CDR3: TGTGCCATCAGTGAAGGTGGGGGGGCATACAATGAGCAGTTCTTC. It translates to CAISEGGGAYNEQFF.